The source of this TCR beta chain is a study of OX40 agonist ivuxolimab in advanced cancers. The germline V gene encodes CDR1 KGHSH and CDR2 LQKENI. The CDR3 consists of 15 residues. V was clipped by 1 base and J by 6 bases; unmatched bases: 6. Method: immunoSEQ multiplex PCR; TCRdb's copy keeps in-frame clones and lacks some. The table includes about 60,000 clones, more than 85% detected once. This chain uses TRBV18 with TRBJ2-7; 10 nucleotides agree with TRBD1. The sample here was CD4+ or CD8+ T cells sorted from blood, taken in a trial of the OX40 agonist ivuxolimab. This clonotype was obtained from an adult with an advanced solid tumor such as melanoma, head and neck, liver or kidney cancer. The CDR3 protein is CASSPLGTGVTEQYF. The CDR3 DNA is TGTGCCAGCTCACCACTCGGGACAGGGGTGACCGAGCAGTACTTC. Drawing the rest from reference TRBV18 and TRBJ2-7, the complete variable domain is NAGVMQNPRHLVRRRGQEARLRCSPMKGHSHVYWYRQLPEEGLKFMVYLQKENIIDESGMPKERFSAEFPKEGPSILRIQQVVRGDSAAYFCASSPLGTGVTEQYFGPGTRLTVT.